The TCR beta chain described here comes from a study of T cells in Graves' hyperthyroidism and ophthalmopathy. General study points: Among thyroid clonotypes expanded above 0.001, most also appeared in blood.

Researchers amplified the TCR beta CDR3 regions from RNA transcripts. HTBI primers drove first-round RT-PCR of the TCR CDR3. TCRdb re-called the multiplex PCR reads through MiXCR, storing one row per CDR3 protein. The sample lists about 300,000 distinct CDR3 sequences, 15% to 20% occurring once. Comments on this clonotype: Its antigen is not known.

This CDR3 has 15 amino acids. In germline, CDR1 is MNHNS, CDR2 SASEGT. Between the trimmed V and J ends, which lost 7 bases and 7 bases, there was a span of 17 bases. Sample: blood. This receptor was obtained from a man aged 45-65 years with Graves' ophthalmopathy. V and J are TRBV6-1 and TRBJ1-6; perhaps TRBD1 as D (5 bases). The CDR3 nucleotides are TGTGCCAGCATTAGGGGTTCGGCGGAGAATTCACCCCTCCACTTT. Translated: CASIRGSAENSPLHF.